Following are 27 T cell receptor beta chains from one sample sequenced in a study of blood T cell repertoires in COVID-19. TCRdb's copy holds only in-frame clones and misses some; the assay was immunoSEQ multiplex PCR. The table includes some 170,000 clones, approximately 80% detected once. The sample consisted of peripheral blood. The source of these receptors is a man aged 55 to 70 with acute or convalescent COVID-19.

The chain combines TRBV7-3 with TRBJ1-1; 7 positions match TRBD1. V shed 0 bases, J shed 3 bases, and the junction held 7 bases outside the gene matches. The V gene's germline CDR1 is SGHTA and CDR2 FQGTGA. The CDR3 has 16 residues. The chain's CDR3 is CASSLTGRTGDTEAFF. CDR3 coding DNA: TGTGCCAGCAGCTTAACGGGGAGAACAGGGGACACTGAAGCTTTCTTT.

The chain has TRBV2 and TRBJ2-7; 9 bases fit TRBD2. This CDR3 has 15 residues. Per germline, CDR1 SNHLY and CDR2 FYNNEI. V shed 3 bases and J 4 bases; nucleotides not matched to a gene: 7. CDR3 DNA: TGTGCCAGCAGTGACCCCAGCGGGGGGCCTTACGAGCAGTACTTC. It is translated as CASSDPSGGPYEQYF.

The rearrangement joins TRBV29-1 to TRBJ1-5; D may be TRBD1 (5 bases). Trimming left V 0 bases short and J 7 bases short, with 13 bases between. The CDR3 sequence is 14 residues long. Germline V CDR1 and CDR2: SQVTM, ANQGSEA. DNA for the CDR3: TGCAGCGTTGAAGAGTCAGGGTCAGGCCAGCCCCAGCATTTT. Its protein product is CSVEESGSGQPQHF.

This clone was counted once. The CDR3, as DNA: TGTGCCAGCAGCTCTTATTCTCAGGGCTACGAGCAGTACTTC. This gives the protein CASSSYSQGYEQYF. This chain connects TRBV11-2 to TRBJ2-7, with D possibly TRBD1 on 5 matching bases. The V end lost 4 bases, the J end lost 3 bases, and 13 bases lay between the germline ends. This CDR3 contains 14 residues. Germline CDR1 reads SGHAT; CDR2 reads FQNNGV.

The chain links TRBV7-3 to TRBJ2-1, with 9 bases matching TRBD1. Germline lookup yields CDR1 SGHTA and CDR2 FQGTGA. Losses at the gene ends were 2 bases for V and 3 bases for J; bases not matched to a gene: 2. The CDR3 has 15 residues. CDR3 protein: CASSLGTGIYNEQFF. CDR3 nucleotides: TGTGCCAGCAGCTTAGGGACAGGGATCTACAATGAGCAGTTCTTC.

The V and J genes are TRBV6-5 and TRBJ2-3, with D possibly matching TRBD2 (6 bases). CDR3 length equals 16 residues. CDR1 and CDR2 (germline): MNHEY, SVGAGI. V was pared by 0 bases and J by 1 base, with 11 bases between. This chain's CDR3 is CASSYSTSSGTDTQYF. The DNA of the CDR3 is TGTGCCAGCAGTTACTCGACTAGTTCCGGCACAGATACGCAGTATTTT.

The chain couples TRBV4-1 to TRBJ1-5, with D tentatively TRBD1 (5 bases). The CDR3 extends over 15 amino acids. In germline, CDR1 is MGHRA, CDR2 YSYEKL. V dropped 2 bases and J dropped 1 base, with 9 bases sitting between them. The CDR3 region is CASSQFSGSNQPQHF. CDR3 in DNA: TGCGCCAGCAGCCAATTTTCAGGGAGCAATCAGCCCCAGCATTTT.

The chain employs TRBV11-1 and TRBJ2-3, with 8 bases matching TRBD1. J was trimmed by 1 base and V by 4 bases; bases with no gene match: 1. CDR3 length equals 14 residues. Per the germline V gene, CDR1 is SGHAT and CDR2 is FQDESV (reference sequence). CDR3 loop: CASSSGQGTDTQYF. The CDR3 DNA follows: TGTGCCAGCAGCTCGGGACAGGGCACAGATACGCAGTATTTT.

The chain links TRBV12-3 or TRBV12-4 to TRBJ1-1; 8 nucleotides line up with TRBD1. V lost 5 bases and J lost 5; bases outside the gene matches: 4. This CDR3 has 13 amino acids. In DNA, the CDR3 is TGTGCCAGCAGTAGGACAGGGAAAACTGAAGCTTTCTTT. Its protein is CASSRTGKTEAFF.

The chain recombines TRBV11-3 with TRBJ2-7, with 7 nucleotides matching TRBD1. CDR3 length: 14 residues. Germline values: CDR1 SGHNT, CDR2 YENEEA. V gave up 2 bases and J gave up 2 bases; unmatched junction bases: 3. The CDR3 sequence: CASSLRDRPYEQYF. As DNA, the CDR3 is TGTGCCAGCAGCTTAAGGGACAGACCCTACGAGCAGTACTTC.

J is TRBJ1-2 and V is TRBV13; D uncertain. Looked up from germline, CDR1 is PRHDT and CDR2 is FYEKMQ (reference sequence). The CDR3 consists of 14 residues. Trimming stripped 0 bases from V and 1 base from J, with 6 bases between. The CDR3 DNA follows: TGTGCCAGCAGCTTAGGGTCCGGTAACTATGGCTACACCTTC. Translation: CASSLGSGNYGYTF.

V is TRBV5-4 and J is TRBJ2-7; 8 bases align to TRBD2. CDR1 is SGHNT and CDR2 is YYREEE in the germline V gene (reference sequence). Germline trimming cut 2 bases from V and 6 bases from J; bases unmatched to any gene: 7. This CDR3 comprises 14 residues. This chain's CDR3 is CASSLGAGAFEQYF. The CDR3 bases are TGTGCCAGCAGCTTAGGAGCGGGGGCATTCGAGCAGTACTTC.

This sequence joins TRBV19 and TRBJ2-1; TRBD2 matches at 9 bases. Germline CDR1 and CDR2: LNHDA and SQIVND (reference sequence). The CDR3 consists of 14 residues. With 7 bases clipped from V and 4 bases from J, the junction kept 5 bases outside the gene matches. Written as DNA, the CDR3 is TGTGCCAGTACAGCGGGGGGCCCATACAATGAGCAGTTCTTC. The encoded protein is CASTAGGPYNEQFF.

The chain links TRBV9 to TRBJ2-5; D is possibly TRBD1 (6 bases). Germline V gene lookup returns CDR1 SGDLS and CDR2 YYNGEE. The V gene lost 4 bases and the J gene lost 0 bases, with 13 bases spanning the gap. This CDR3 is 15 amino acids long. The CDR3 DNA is TGTGCCAGCAGCCCCCAGGGGATGTACCAAGAGACCCAGTACTTC. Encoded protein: CASSPQGMYQETQYF.

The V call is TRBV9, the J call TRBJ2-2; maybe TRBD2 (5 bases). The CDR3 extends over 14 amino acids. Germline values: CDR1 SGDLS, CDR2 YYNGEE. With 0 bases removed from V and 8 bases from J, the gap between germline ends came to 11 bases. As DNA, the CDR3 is TGTGCCAGCAGCGTAGGAACGGGGTTAGGGGAGCTGTTTTTT. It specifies CASSVGTGLGELFF.

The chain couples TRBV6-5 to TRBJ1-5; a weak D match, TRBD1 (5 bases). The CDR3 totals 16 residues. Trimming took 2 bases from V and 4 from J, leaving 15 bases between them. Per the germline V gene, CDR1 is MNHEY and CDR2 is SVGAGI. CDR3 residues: CASSYVRTPENQPQHF. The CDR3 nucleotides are TGTGCCAGCAGTTACGTCCGGACACCCGAGAATCAGCCCCAGCATTTT.

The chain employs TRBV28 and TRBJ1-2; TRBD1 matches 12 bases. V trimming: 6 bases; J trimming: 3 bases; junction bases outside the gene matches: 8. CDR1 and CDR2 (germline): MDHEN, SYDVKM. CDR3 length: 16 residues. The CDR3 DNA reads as TGTGCCAGCAGGGACCGGGACAGGGGGCGTGACTATGGCTACACCTTC. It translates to CASRDRDRGRDYGYTF.

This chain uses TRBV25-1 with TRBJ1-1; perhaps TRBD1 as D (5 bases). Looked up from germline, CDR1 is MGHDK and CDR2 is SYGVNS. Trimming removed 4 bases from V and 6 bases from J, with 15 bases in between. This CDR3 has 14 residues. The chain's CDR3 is CASSAGLRGSEAFF. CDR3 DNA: TGTGCCAGCAGTGCGGGACTTCGGGGTTCTGAAGCTTTCTTT. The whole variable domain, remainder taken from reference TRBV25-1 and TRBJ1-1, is EADIYQTPRYLVIGTGKKITLECSQTMGHDKMYWYQQDPGMELHLIHYSYGVNSTEKGDLSSESTVSRIRTEHFPLTLESARPSHTSQYLCASSAGLRGSEAFFGQGTRLTVV.

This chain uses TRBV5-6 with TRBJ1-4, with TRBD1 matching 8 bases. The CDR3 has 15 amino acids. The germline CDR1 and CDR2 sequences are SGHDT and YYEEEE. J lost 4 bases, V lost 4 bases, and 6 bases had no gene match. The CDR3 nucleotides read TGTGCCAGCAGCCCCGGGGACAGGTATAATGAAAAACTGTTTTTT. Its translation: CASSPGDRYNEKLFF.

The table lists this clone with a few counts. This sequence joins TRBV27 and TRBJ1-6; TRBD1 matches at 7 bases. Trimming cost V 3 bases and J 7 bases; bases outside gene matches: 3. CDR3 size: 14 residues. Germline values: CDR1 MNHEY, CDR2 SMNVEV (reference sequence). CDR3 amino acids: CASSLTGLNSPLHF. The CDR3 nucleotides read TGTGCCAGCAGTTTGACAGGGCTCAATTCACCCCTCCACTTT.

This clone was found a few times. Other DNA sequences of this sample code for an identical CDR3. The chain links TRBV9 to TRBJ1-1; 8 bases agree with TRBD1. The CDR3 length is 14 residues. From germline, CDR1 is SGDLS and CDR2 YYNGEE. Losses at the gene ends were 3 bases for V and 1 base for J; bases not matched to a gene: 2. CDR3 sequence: CASSEGTGNTEAFF. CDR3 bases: TGTGCCAGCAGCGAGGGGACAGGGAACACTGAAGCTTTCTTT.

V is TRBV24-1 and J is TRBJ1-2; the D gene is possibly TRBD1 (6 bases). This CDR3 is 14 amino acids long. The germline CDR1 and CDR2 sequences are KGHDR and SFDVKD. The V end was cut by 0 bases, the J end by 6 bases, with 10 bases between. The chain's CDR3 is CATSDLTGLNGYTF. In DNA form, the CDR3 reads TGTGCCACCAGTGATTTGACAGGGTTGAATGGCTACACCTTC.

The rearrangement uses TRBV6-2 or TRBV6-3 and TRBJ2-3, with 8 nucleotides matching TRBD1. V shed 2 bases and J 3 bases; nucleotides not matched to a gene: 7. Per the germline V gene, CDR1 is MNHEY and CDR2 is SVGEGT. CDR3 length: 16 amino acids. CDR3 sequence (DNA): TGTGCCAGCAGTTACCCCCCCAGACAGGGGACAGATACGCAGTATTTT. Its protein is CASSYPPRQGTDTQYF.

DNA for the CDR3: TGTGCTAGTGGTTTAGGAGAGTCGCAGCCCCAGCATTTT. Protein product: CASGLGESQPQHF. This sequence joins TRBV12-5 and TRBJ1-5; D ambiguous. CDR1 and CDR2 from the germline V gene are LGHNT and FRNRAP. Trimming left V 3 bases short and J 7 bases short, with 10 bases between. This CDR3 region has 13 residues.

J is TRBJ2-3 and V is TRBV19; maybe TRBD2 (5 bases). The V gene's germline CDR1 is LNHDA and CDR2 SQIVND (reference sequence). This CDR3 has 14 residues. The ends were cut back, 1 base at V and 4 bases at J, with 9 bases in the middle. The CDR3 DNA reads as TGTGCCAGTAGTATAGGCGGGCGCTCAGATACGCAGTATTTT. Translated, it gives CASSIGGRSDTQYF.

The CDR3, as DNA: TGTGCCAGCAGCCAGGGACTAGCGAGCGATACGCAGTATTTT. It encodes CASSQGLASDTQYF. J is TRBJ2-3 and V is TRBV3-1 (or the pseudogene TRBV3-2); TRBD2 matches 10 bases. CDR1 LGHDT and CDR2 YNNKEL come from the germline V gene (reference sequence). This CDR3 has 14 residues. After removal of 3 bases from V and 6 bases from J, the junction contained 3 bases not matched to a gene.

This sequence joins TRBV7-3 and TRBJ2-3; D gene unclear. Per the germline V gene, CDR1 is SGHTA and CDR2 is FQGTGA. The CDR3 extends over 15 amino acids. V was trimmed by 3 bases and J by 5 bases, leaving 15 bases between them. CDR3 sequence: CASSLNGISGDTQYF. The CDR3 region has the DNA TGTGCCAGCAGCTTGAATGGAATTTCGGGAGATACGCAGTATTTT.